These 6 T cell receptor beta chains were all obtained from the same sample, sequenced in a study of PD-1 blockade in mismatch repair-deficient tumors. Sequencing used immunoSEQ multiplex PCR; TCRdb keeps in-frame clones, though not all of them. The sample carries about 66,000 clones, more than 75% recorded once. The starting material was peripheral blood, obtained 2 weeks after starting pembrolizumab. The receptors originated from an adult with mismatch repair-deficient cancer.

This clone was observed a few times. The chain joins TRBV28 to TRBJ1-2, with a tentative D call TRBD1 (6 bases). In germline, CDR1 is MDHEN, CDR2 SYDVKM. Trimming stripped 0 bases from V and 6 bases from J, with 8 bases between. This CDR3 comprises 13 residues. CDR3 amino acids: CASSLWPGDGYTF. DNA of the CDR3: TGTGCCAGCAGTTTATGGCCAGGGGATGGCTACACCTTC.

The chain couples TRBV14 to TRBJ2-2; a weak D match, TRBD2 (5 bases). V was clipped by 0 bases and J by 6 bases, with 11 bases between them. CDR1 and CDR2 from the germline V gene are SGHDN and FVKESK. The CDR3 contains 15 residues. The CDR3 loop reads CASSQDLSGSGELFF. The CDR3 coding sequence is TGTGCCAGCAGCCAAGATCTATCGGGGTCCGGGGAGCTGTTTTTT. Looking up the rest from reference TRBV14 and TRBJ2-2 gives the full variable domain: EAGVTQFPSHSVIEKGQTVTLRCDPISGHDNLYWYRRVMGKEIKFLLHFVKESKQDESGMPNNRFLAERTGGTYSTLKVQPAELEDSGVYFCASSQDLSGSGELFFGEGSRLTVL.

The CDR3 DNA reads TGTGCCATCAGTGAGGCTCCAACTGGGGTTAGCAATCAGCCCCAGCATTTT. It codes for CAISEAPTGVSNQPQHF. The V call is TRBV10-3, the J call TRBJ1-5; D uncertain. This CDR3 contains 17 residues. The germline V gene has CDR1 ENHRY and CDR2 SYGVKD. Trimming pared 2 bases from V and 0 bases from J, leaving 14 bases between.

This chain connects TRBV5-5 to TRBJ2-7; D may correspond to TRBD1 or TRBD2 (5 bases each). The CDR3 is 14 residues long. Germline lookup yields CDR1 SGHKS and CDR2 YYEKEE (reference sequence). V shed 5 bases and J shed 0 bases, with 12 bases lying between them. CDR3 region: CASSLGGSSYEQYF. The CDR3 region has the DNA TGTGCCAGCAGTCTTGGGGGAAGCTCCTACGAGCAGTACTTC.

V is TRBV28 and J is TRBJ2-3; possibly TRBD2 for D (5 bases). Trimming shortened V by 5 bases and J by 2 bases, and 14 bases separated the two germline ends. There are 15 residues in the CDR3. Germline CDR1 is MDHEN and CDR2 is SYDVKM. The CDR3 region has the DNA TGTGCCAGCAGTCCGCGGGCCCGATACACAGATACGCAGTATTTT. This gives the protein CASSPRARYTDTQYF.

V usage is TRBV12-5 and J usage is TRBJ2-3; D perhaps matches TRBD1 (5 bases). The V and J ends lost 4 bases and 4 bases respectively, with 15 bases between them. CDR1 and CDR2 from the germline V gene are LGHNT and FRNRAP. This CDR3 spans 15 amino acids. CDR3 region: CASGSGNLGADTQYF. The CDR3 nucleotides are TGTGCTAGTGGTTCGGGCAACCTAGGGGCAGATACGCAGTATTTT.